The sequence of this T cell receptor (beta chain) was determined in a study of vaccination effects on CD4 cells after COVID-19. Study-level information: Post-vaccine draws lagged the second dose by a median of 72 days.

To note about this clone: What it binds is unknown.

The protocol was immunoSEQ multiplex PCR, while the TCRdb copy is restricted to in-frame clones and leaves out a portion. This sample has over 80,000 clones, with 60% to 85% found just once. V shed 8 bases and J shed 6 bases, with 22 bases lying between them. This CDR3 contains 15 residues. Germline values: CDR1 MDHEN, CDR2 SYDVKM. The study, taken as a whole, reports: Pronounced clonal contraction occurred in clones induced by infection and by vaccine late after vaccination.

Sequencing in the ViraFEST assay came after antigen-specific CD4+ T cells had been expanded with viral peptide pools, which were used to stimulate PBMC. The culture ran for about 10 days, and then CD4+ T cells were isolated. Participants were vaccinated with two doses of either the BNT162b2 or mRNA-1273 vaccine. The V and J genes are TRBV28 and TRBJ1-2, with D maybe TRBD1 (6 bases). The TCR originated in a human donor who received a COVID-19 vaccine. This material consisted of CD4+ T cells from PBMCs cultured with HCoV-OC43 spike peptides, taken after COVID-19 vaccination. As to subset: HCoV-OC43 spike overlapping peptide pool stimulation. The CDR3 nucleotides are TGTGCCAGCCTCCACAGCGACAGGTCCTCAGATGGCTACACCTTC. Protein sequence: CASLHSDRSSDGYTF.